This TCR beta chain emerged from a study of blood T cell repertoires in COVID-19. In the study overall: Acute and convalescent COVID-19 specimens originated in the United States, Italy and Spain.

Recruits, aged about 18 to 95 years, lived in roughly 22 US areas. Participants reported their clinical history, and cohort assignment relied on those reports. Original data processing: Quantification of nucleated cells was approximated via reference gene primer amplification. Generated by immunoSEQ multiplex PCR, the TCRdb table keeps only in-frame clones and is missing some. V, J and clone size are taken as reported in that table, and D and trimming were inferred from the DNA itself. The sample consists of roughly 300,000 clones, 90% of them appearing once. Germline V gene sequence: CDR1 SGHVS, CDR2 FQNEAQ. The CDR3 contains 16 residues. V was shortened by 1 base and J by 5 bases, with 15 bases between the two germline ends.

The sample consisted of PBMCs or T cells enriched from blood (not recorded which). This receptor was obtained from a woman under 40 who had recovered from COVID-19. The V gene is TRBV7-8, the J gene TRBJ1-5, with D possibly being TRBD1 (6 bases). This CDR3 reads CASSLGYRATHQPQHF. The DNA of the CDR3 is TGTGCCAGCAGCTTAGGGTACAGGGCAACTCATCAGCCCCAGCATTTT.